One sample yielded the 21 T cell receptor beta chains listed below, sequenced in a study of blood T cell repertoires in COVID-19. Assay used: immunoSEQ multiplex PCR; TCRdb lists only in-frame clones, some missing. The repertoire includes hundreds of thousands of clones, about four fifths of them detected once, and roughly 5% sits in the top ten. Specimen: PBMCs or T cells enriched from blood (not recorded which). The receptors shown here come from a woman aged 50 to 60 who had been exposed to COVID-19.

As to this clone: Different DNA sequences within this sample yield the same CDR3. V gene TRBV28 combines with J gene TRBJ1-1; 8 bases are shared with TRBD1. The CDR3 spans 12 residues. The germline V gene encodes CDR1 MDHEN and CDR2 SYDVKM. The trim removed 5 bases at V and 5 bases at J, leaving 1 base unmatched. The CDR3 region has the DNA TGTGCCAGCAGTAGACAGGGGACTGAAGCTTTCTTT. Translated, it gives CASSRQGTEAFF.

This CDR3 reads CASYRGGDGEAFF. CDR3 sequence (DNA): TGTGCCTCCTACAGGGGGGGAGATGGGGAAGCTTTCTTT. The chain employs TRBV10-3 and TRBJ1-1, with 8 bases aligning to TRBD1. The junction had 13 bases not matched to a gene; V was cut back by 11 bases and J by 8 bases. Germline CDR1 reads ENHRY; CDR2 reads SYGVKD. The CDR3 totals 13 residues.

The chain employs TRBV7-9 and TRBJ2-5; 8 bases agree with TRBD2. CDR1 is SEHNR and CDR2 is FQNEAQ in the germline V gene (reference sequence). This CDR3 spans 17 amino acids. The junction had 8 bases not matched to a gene; V was cut back by 0 bases and J by 2 bases. The CDR3 sequence is CASSLASLAGTQETQYF. The CDR3 region has the DNA TGTGCCAGCAGCTTAGCGAGTTTAGCGGGGACTCAAGAGACCCAGTACTTC.

Of note for this clone: This specimen includes other DNA sequences encoding the same CDR3. The V call is TRBV6-1, the J call TRBJ2-5; no reliable D call. Trimming took off 0 bases at V and 5 bases at J, with 4 bases between the two ends. Germline CDR1 reads MNHNS; CDR2 reads SASEGT. The CDR3 consists of 12 residues. In DNA, the CDR3 is TGTGCCAGCAGTGAAGCTCGGGAGACCCAGTACTTC. This translates into CASSEARETQYF.

The table lists this clone with a few counts. The CDR3 DNA follows: TGTGCCAGCAGCTTAAAGGATACACAGGCCGTCTCCTACGAGCAGTACTTC. Translating gives CASSLKDTQAVSYEQYF. The chain carries TRBV7-7 and TRBJ2-7; the D gene is possibly TRBD1 (5 bases). V was shortened by 2 bases and J by 0 bases, with 17 bases between the two germline ends. The CDR3 has 17 amino acids. Germline CDR1 and CDR2: SSHAT and FNYEAQ (reference sequence).

A single count supports this clone. The rearrangement uses TRBV7-9 and TRBJ1-1; D may be TRBD1 (6 bases). Germline values: CDR1 SEHNR, CDR2 FQNEAQ (reference sequence). V lost 5 bases and J lost 0, with 13 bases in between. This CDR3 contains 15 residues. CDR3 DNA: TGTGCCAGCAGCCCCCCGGGACACCTGAACACTGAAGCTTTCTTT. Protein sequence: CASSPPGHLNTEAFF.

The chain carries TRBV11-2 and TRBJ1-3, with D uncertain. Germline V gene data show CDR1 as SGHAT and CDR2 as FQNNGV. The CDR3 sequence is 17 residues long. Trimming pared 2 bases from V and 2 bases from J, leaving 16 bases between. The DNA for the CDR3 is TGTGCCAGCAGCTTAATGCAGGCTCCCGGGGCTGGAAACACCATATATTTT. Protein: CASSLMQAPGAGNTIYF.

The rearrangement uses TRBV19 and TRBJ1-1, with TRBD1 matching over 9 bases. Germline V gives CDR1 LNHDA, CDR2 SQIVND (reference sequence). The CDR3 totals 16 residues. The V segment lost 2 bases and the J segment 1 base; nucleotides outside the gene matches: 5. CDR3 coding DNA: TGTGCCAGTAGTATACTCGGACAGGGGACGAACACTGAAGCTTTCTTT. Residues: CASSILGQGTNTEAFF.

This chain joins TRBV29-1 and TRBJ2-5; 8 positions match TRBD1. After removal of 7 bases from V and 5 bases from J, the junction contained 9 bases not matched to a gene. Germline values: CDR1 SQVTM, CDR2 ANQGSEA. The length of the CDR3 is 13 residues. CDR3 nucleotides: TGCAGCGCCGGACAGGGCGGTCCGGAGACCCAGTACTTC. Its translation is CSAGQGGPETQYF.

V is TRBV30 and J is TRBJ2-6, with a tentative D call TRBD2 (6 bases). V was pared by 3 bases and J by 4 bases, with 10 bases between. Germline CDR1 reads GTSNPN; CDR2 reads SVGIG (reference sequence). This CDR3 spans 14 amino acids. The CDR3 DNA reads as TGTGCCTGGAGACCCGGGGGAGGGGCCAACGTCCTGACTTTC. Amino acid sequence: CAWRPGGGANVLTF.

This clone was observed a handful of times. V is TRBV27 and J is TRBJ2-3, with 11 bases identical to TRBD2. V trimming: 4 bases; J trimming: 6 bases; junction bases outside the gene matches: 6. This CDR3 comprises 15 residues. CDR1 MNHEY and CDR2 SMNVEV come from the germline V gene (reference sequence). CDR3 DNA: TGTGCCAGCAGTTCCCCGGGACTAGCGGTGGATACGCAGTATTTT. This sequence encodes CASSSPGLAVDTQYF.

This chain connects TRBV7-2 to TRBJ2-7; D might be TRBD1 (7 bases). CDR1 is SGHTA, CDR2 FQGNSA, per germline. The CDR3 is 15 amino acids. Trimming stripped 1 base from V and 2 bases from J, with 12 bases between. In nucleotides, the CDR3 is TGTGCCAGCAGCTTAGGCCAGGGGGGTACCTACGAGCAGTACTTC. It specifies CASSLGQGGTYEQYF.

The rearrangement uses TRBV15 and TRBJ1-5, with TRBD1 identical over 9 bases. The CDR3 sequence is 18 residues long. Germline loops: CDR1 LNHNV, CDR2 YYDKDF (reference sequence). V was pared by 1 base and J by 1 base, with 8 bases of the junction left unmatched. CDR3 residues: CATSRVGGQGMSNQPQHF. The CDR3 nucleotides read TGTGCCACCAGCAGAGTAGGGGGACAGGGTATGAGCAATCAGCCCCAGCATTTT.

The chain is built from TRBV18 and TRBJ1-4; D is undetermined. The CDR3 runs 13 residues. Trimming stripped 5 bases from V and 8 bases from J, with 12 bases between. The germline CDR1 and CDR2 sequences are KGHSH and LQKENI. The CDR3 DNA sequence: TGTGCCAGCTCAAAGCTAGGACTGGAAAAACTGTTTTTT. This sequence encodes CASSKLGLEKLFF.

To note about this clone: Other DNA variants within this sample encode the same CDR3. V and J are TRBV19 and TRBJ1-1; maybe TRBD1 (5 bases). CDR1 and CDR2 from the germline V gene are LNHDA and SQIVND (reference sequence). The CDR3 is 12 residues long. Trimming cost V 7 bases and J 1 base, with 7 bases left between them. CDR3 in DNA: TGTGCCAGTAAGCAGGGGAACACTGAAGCTTTCTTT. This sequence encodes CASKQGNTEAFF.

The chain is built from TRBV4-2 and TRBJ1-1; a weak D match, TRBD1 (6 bases). The CDR3 is 13 residues long. V was shortened by 4 bases and J by 8 bases, with 14 bases between the two germline ends. Germline CDR1 and CDR2: LGHNA and YNFKEQ. This chain's CDR3 is CASSPGQTTEAFF. The CDR3 DNA reads TGTGCCAGCAGCCCCGGACAGACAACCGAAGCTTTCTTT.

The rearrangement links TRBV7-6 to TRBJ1-1; D is unresolved. V was cut by 6 bases and J by 5 bases, with 19 bases left in between. This CDR3 has 15 amino acids. The germline CDR1 and CDR2 sequences are SGHVS and FNYEAQ. The CDR3 loop is CASSLALPGRTEAFF. The DNA of the CDR3 is TGTGCCAGCAGTTTGGCCCTCCCAGGTAGGACTGAAGCTTTCTTT.

In this sample, this clone is medium-sized. This sequence joins TRBV27 and TRBJ1-2, with 11 bases identical to TRBD1. The V gene end was trimmed by 5 bases and the J gene end by 8 bases; junction bases not matched to a gene: 7. This CDR3 spans 14 amino acids. Germline V gene data show CDR1 as MNHEY and CDR2 as SMNVEV (reference sequence). The CDR3 sequence: CASSPDRDRGGYTF. The CDR3, as DNA: TGTGCCAGCAGTCCGGACCGGGACAGGGGGGGCTACACCTTC.

V gene TRBV18 combines with J gene TRBJ1-1; the match to TRBD1 covers 7 bases. The CDR3 consists of 14 residues. The germline V gene encodes CDR1 KGHSH and CDR2 LQKENI. V lost 1 base and J lost 4; bases outside the gene matches: 3. The CDR3 loop reads CASSPRGGGTEAFF. CDR3 DNA sequence: TGTGCCAGCTCACCACGAGGGGGCGGCACTGAAGCTTTCTTT. Looking up the rest from reference TRBV18 and TRBJ1-1 gives the full variable domain: NAGVMQNPRHLVRRRGQEARLRCSPMKGHSHVYWYRQLPEEGLKFMVYLQKENIIDESGMPKERFSAEFPKEGPSILRIQQVVRGDSAAYFCASSPRGGGTEAFFGQGTRLTVV.

This clone was observed a few times. This rearrangement joins TRBV6-6 to TRBJ1-5; the D is unclear. CDR1 is MNHNY and CDR2 is SVGAGI in the germline V gene (reference sequence). V dropped 5 bases and J dropped 6 bases, with 11 bases sitting between them. The CDR3 spans 13 residues. The CDR3 spells CASSPSLGQPQHF. The CDR3 DNA is TGTGCCAGCAGTCCGAGTCTCGGTCAGCCCCAGCATTTT.

The rearrangement joins TRBV6-5 to TRBJ1-2, with a possible D match to TRBD1 (5 bases). V was pared by 0 bases and J by 4 bases, with 12 bases between. CDR1 and CDR2 (germline): MNHEY, SVGAGI. The CDR3 consists of 15 residues. The CDR3 DNA reads as TGTGCCAGCAGTTACTCCCCCGGGGGGACCTATGGCTACACCTTC. It translates to CASSYSPGGTYGYTF.